This T cell receptor (beta chain) was recorded in a study of OX40 agonist ivuxolimab in advanced cancers. Study-level findings and limits: More expanded clones were seen, on average, in CD8+ T cells than in CD4+.

Trimming removed 1 base at V and 0 bases at J, with 5 bases between. The CDR3 is 15 residues long. Per germline, CDR1 SGHRS and CDR2 YFSETQ. This clone was counted once. No antigen is known for it. Samples of blood were obtained at baseline, on cycle 4 day 1, and on cycle 7 day 1. Some clones are missing from TCRdb's copy, which holds only in-frame ones; the method was immunoSEQ multiplex PCR. The sample shows 65,000 to 95,000 clones, around nine tenths of them seen only once. The chain couples TRBV5-1 to TRBJ1-6; D is ambiguous. This sequence originates from an adult with an advanced solid tumor such as melanoma, head and neck, liver or kidney cancer. The sample was CD4+ or CD8+ T cells sorted from blood, taken in a trial of the OX40 agonist ivuxolimab. The CDR3 is CASSLRSSYNSPLHF. Here the CDR3 DNA reads TGCGCCAGCAGCTTGAGGAGCTCCTATAATTCACCCCTCCACTTT.